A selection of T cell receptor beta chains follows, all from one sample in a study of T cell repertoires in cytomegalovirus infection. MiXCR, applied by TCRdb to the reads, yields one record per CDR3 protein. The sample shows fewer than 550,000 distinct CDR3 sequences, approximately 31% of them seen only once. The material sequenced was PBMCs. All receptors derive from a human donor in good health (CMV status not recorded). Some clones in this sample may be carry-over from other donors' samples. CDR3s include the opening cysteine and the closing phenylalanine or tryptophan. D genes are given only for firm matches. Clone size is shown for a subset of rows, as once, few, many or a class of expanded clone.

CDR3nt: TGTGCGGGCAGGGGGGCGCAAAAGAAAGCTTTCTTT; CDR3aa: CAGRGAQKKAFF; j_gene: TRBJ1-1; d_gene: TRBD1; len: 12; abundance: NA; v_gene: TRBV7-9
CDR3nt: TGTGCCAGCAGCTTGGCGGGAAGACTAGCCAAAAACATTCAGTACTTC; CDR3aa: CASSLAGRLAKNIQYF; j_gene: TRBJ2-4; d_gene: NA; len: 16; abundance: many; v_gene: TRBV7-2
CDR3nt: TGTGCCAGCAGTTCACGACAGGTCTCCTCATACAATGAGCAGTTCTTC; CDR3aa: CASSSRQVSSYNEQFF; j_gene: TRBJ2-1; d_gene: NA; len: 16; abundance: many; v_gene: TRBV6-1
CDR3nt: TGTGCCAGCAGCCCACCTGGAGGAGATACGCAGTATTTT; CDR3aa: CASSPPGGDTQYF; j_gene: TRBJ2-3; d_gene: NA; len: 13; abundance: NA; v_gene: TRBV11-2
CDR3nt: TGTGCCAGCAGCTTAGAAGGCGGCCGCCTCGCTCGGCAGTACTTC; CDR3aa: CASSLEGGRLARQYF; j_gene: TRBJ2-7; d_gene: NA; len: 15; abundance: few; v_gene: TRBV7-2
CDR3nt: TGCAGTGCTAGTTGGAGATCTAAAGCTTTCTTT; CDR3aa: CSASWRSKAFF; j_gene: TRBJ1-1; d_gene: NA; len: 11; abundance: NA; v_gene: TRBV20-1
CDR3nt: TGCAGCGTTGAAAGGCTTCTAGGCGGAGAGACCCAGTACTTC; CDR3aa: CSVERLLGGETQYF; j_gene: TRBJ2-5; d_gene: NA; len: 14; abundance: few; v_gene: TRBV29-1
CDR3nt: TGTGCCAGTACTAGGGCAGCTAACTATGGCTACACCTTC; CDR3aa: CASTRAANYGYTF; j_gene: TRBJ1-2; d_gene: NA; len: 13; abundance: few; v_gene: TRBV19
CDR3nt: TGTGCCAGCAGCTTAGCGCGAGGGGCCTATGGCTACACCTTC; CDR3aa: CASSLARGAYGYTF; j_gene: TRBJ1-2; d_gene: NA; len: 14; abundance: NA; v_gene: TRBV7-2
CDR3nt: TGTGCTAGCAGCCATGGACAGTCTAGCACAGATACGCAGTATTTT; CDR3aa: CASSHGQSSTDTQYF; j_gene: TRBJ2-3; d_gene: NA; len: 15; abundance: NA; v_gene: TRBV7-7
CDR3nt: TGCAGTGCTAGAAAGACTAGCGGGGGGGCCTATGAGCAGTTCTTC; CDR3aa: CSARKTSGGAYEQFF; j_gene: TRBJ2-1; d_gene: TRBD2; len: 15; abundance: few; v_gene: TRBV20-1
CDR3nt: TGTGCCAGCAGCCAGACAGACAATGAGCAGTTCTTC; CDR3aa: CASSQTDNEQFF; j_gene: TRBJ2-1; d_gene: NA; len: 12; abundance: few; v_gene: TRBV5-4
CDR3nt: TGTGCCAGCAGCTCTCGCAGGACAGGGGTCGATGAGCAGTTCTTC; CDR3aa: CASSSRRTGVDEQFF; j_gene: TRBJ2-1; d_gene: TRBD1; len: 15; abundance: NA; v_gene: TRBV11-2
CDR3nt: TGTGCCAGCAGCTCCTCATCCGGGGCGATTAGCTTC; CDR3aa: CASSSSSGAISF; j_gene: TRBJ2-7; d_gene: NA; len: 12; abundance: NA; v_gene: TRBV11-2
CDR3nt: TGTGCCAGCAGCTTAACGGCAGACCAAGATACCCAGTACTTC; CDR3aa: CASSLTADQDTQYF; j_gene: TRBJ2-5; d_gene: NA; len: 14; abundance: NA; v_gene: TRBV11-1
CDR3nt: TGTGCCAGCAGCTTAGGGATGGGCGACACTGAAGCTTTCTTT; CDR3aa: CASSLGMGDTEAFF; j_gene: TRBJ1-1; d_gene: NA; len: 14; abundance: NA; v_gene: TRBV7-6
CDR3nt: TGTGCCAGCAGCATTAGCGTTAGCACAGAGACGCAGTATTTT; CDR3aa: CASSISVSTETQYF; j_gene: TRBJ2-3; d_gene: NA; len: 14; abundance: once; v_gene: TRBV7-9
CDR3nt: TGTGCCAGCAGTTACTTCGTAGGGGCGGCACGAAATTCACCCCTCCACTTT; CDR3aa: CASSYFVGAARNSPLHF; j_gene: TRBJ1-6; d_gene: NA; len: 17; abundance: NA; v_gene: TRBV6-8
CDR3nt: TGCAGTGCTAGTACTAGCGGAAACTCCTACGAGCAGTACTTC; CDR3aa: CSASTSGNSYEQYF; j_gene: TRBJ2-7; d_gene: TRBD2; len: 14; abundance: few; v_gene: TRBV20-1
CDR3nt: TGTGCCAGTCCGGGACAGACCACAGATACGCAGTATTTT; CDR3aa: CASPGQTTDTQYF; j_gene: TRBJ2-3; d_gene: TRBD1; len: 13; abundance: NA; v_gene: TRBV6-1
CDR3nt: TGCGCCAGCAGCTTGTACGCGGGAGGTCAGCCCCAGCATTTT; CDR3aa: CASSLYAGGQPQHF; j_gene: TRBJ1-5; d_gene: NA; len: 14; abundance: NA; v_gene: TRBV5-1
CDR3nt: TGTGCCAGCAGTTTATTCCGGAGCATGGACGAGCAGTACTTC; CDR3aa: CASSLFRSMDEQYF; j_gene: TRBJ2-7; d_gene: NA; len: 14; abundance: NA; v_gene: TRBV27
CDR3nt: TGTGCCAGCAGTTACCCAGGATTGGGAGAGACCAAGTACTTC; CDR3aa: CASSYPGLGETKYF; j_gene: TRBJ2-5; d_gene: NA; len: 14; abundance: NA; v_gene: TRBV6-1
CDR3nt: TGTGCCAGCAGCCAAAGGGGACGGTCGTATAGCAATCAGCCCCAGCATTTT; CDR3aa: CASSQRGRSYSNQPQHF; j_gene: TRBJ1-5; d_gene: NA; len: 17; abundance: NA; v_gene: TRBV5-6
CDR3nt: TGTGCCAGCAGCCCCCGGACAGGGGTGAAGAATGAGCAGTTCTTC; CDR3aa: CASSPRTGVKNEQFF; j_gene: TRBJ2-1; d_gene: TRBD1; len: 15; abundance: many; v_gene: TRBV11-2
CDR3nt: TGTGCCAGCCGCATAGGACCCCAGGCCTACAATGAGCAGTTCTTC; CDR3aa: CASRIGPQAYNEQFF; j_gene: TRBJ2-1; d_gene: NA; len: 15; abundance: NA; v_gene: TRBV27
CDR3nt: TGTGCCAGCAGCTTATTAGGACGTAGAATCACTGAAGCTTTCTTT; CDR3aa: CASSLLGRRITEAFF; j_gene: TRBJ1-1; d_gene: NA; len: 15; abundance: NA; v_gene: TRBV11-2
CDR3nt: TGTGCCAGCAGCTTGGACCCAGACCCTAACTATGGCTACACCTTC; CDR3aa: CASSLDPDPNYGYTF; j_gene: TRBJ1-2; d_gene: NA; len: 15; abundance: few; v_gene: TRBV5-4